The 9 T cell receptor beta chains reported below all come from one sample, sequenced in a study of early stage breast cancer tumors. Sequenced by immunoSEQ multiplex PCR; TCRdb stores in-frame clones only, minus some. The sample carries 25,000 to 30,000 clones, less than 85% recorded once. Specimen: blood. The source is a person between 60 and 69 years old with breast cancer.

The chain carries TRBV7-9 and TRBJ1-2, with 7 bases that match TRBD1. The CDR3 runs 15 residues. Unmatched junction bases numbered 3, after V lost 2 bases and J lost 0 bases. The germline CDR1 and CDR2 sequences are SEHNR and FQNEAQ (reference sequence). In nucleotides, the CDR3 is TGTGCCAGCAGCTTACCCGGGACAGCTAACTATGGCTACACCTTC. Amino acids: CASSLPGTANYGYTF.

V is TRBV7-9 and J is TRBJ2-2; D is perhaps TRBD1 (5 bases). Germline V lookup: CDR1 SEHNR, CDR2 FQNEAQ (reference sequence). The germline V and J ends were trimmed by 4 bases and 3 bases, with 12 bases remaining between them. The CDR3 sequence is 15 residues long. This CDR3 is CASSSNRGYTGELFF. The CDR3 region has the DNA TGTGCCAGCAGCTCAAATAGGGGCTACACCGGGGAGCTGTTTTTT.

The V gene is TRBV18, the J gene TRBJ1-3, with D uncertain. The V gene lost 5 bases and the J gene lost 0 bases, with 11 bases spanning the gap. There are 15 residues in the CDR3. Germline lookup yields CDR1 KGHSH and CDR2 LQKENI. CDR3 sequence reads: CASSTALDSGNTIYF. In nucleotides, the CDR3 is TGTGCCAGCTCAACGGCACTAGACTCTGGAAACACCATATATTTT.

This chain links TRBV6-5 with TRBJ2-7, with TRBD2 matching over 9 bases. This CDR3 is 16 amino acids long. CDR1 and CDR2 (germline): MNHEY, SVGAGI. V was pared by 2 bases and J by 0 bases, with 5 bases of the junction left unmatched. The CDR3 coding sequence is TGTGCCAGCAGTTACGCCAGCGGGAGGAGCTCCTACGAGCAGTACTTC. As protein: CASSYASGRSSYEQYF.

The chain has TRBV6-5 and TRBJ2-7; 8 bases map to TRBD1. The CDR3 sequence is 14 residues long. In germline, CDR1 is MNHEY, CDR2 SVGAGI. The V segment lost 1 base and the J segment 5 bases; nucleotides outside the gene matches: 4. In DNA form, the CDR3 reads TGTGCCAGCAGTTACTGGACAGGGAGCCACGAGCAGTACTTC. Encoded protein: CASSYWTGSHEQYF.

The chain carries TRBV25-1 and TRBJ2-5; TRBD2 aligns across 9 bases. There are 17 residues in the CDR3. V lost 1 base, J lost 5 bases, and 11 bases stayed unmatched. Germline V CDR1 and CDR2: MGHDK, SYGVNS. DNA of the CDR3: TGTGCCAGCAGTGAATTGCGTTGGCGGGAGGGCCGGGAGACCCAGTACTTC. It is translated as CASSELRWREGRETQYF.

The J gene is TRBJ1-3, the V gene TRBV4-1, with D maybe TRBD1 (5 bases). Trimming took 1 base from V and 6 from J, leaving 19 bases between them. The CDR3 is 17 amino acids. Per germline, CDR1 MGHRA and CDR2 YSYEKL. CDR3 nucleotides: TGCGCCAGCAGCCAAGGGTCCAGGGCGGCGCTCGTAAACACCATATATTTT. It translates to CASSQGSRAALVNTIYF.

The rearrangement uses TRBV11-3 and TRBJ2-7; the D gene is possibly TRBD1 (7 bases). V was pared by 6 bases and J by 2 bases, with 17 bases between. The length of the CDR3 is 15 residues. CDR1 SGHNT and CDR2 YENEEA come from the germline V gene. Here the CDR3 DNA reads TGTGCCAGCAGTCCACCAGGGGGGACGGCCTACGAGCAGTACTTC. It yields the protein CASSPPGGTAYEQYF.

The chain couples TRBV28 to TRBJ2-1, with D perhaps matching TRBD2 (5 bases). Deletions cut 5 bases from V and 0 bases from J, with 14 bases between. The germline gives CDR1 MDHEN, CDR2 SYDVKM. The CDR3 is 16 amino acids. The CDR3 sequence: CASSTGGSNSYNEQFF. Here the CDR3 DNA reads TGTGCCAGCAGTACCGGAGGTTCCAACTCCTACAATGAGCAGTTCTTC.